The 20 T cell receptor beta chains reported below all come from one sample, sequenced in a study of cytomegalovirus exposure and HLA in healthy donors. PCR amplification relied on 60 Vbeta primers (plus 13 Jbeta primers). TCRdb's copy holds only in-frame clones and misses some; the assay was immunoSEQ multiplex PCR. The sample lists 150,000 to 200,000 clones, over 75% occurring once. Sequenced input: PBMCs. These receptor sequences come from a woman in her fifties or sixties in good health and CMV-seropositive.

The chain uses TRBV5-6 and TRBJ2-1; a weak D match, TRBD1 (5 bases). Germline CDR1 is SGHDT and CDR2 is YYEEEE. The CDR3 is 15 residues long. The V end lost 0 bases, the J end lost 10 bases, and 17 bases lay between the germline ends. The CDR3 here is CASSLALQGLWEQFF. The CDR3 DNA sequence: TGTGCCAGCAGCTTGGCCCTTCAGGGCTTATGGGAGCAGTTCTTC.

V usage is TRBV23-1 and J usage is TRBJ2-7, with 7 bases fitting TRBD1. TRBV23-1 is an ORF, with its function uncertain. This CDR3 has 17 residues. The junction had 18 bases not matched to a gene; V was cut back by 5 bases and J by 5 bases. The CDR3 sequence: CASSEALGTASGHEQYF. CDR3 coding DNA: TGCGCCAGCAGTGAAGCTCTCGGGACAGCCTCAGGGCACGAGCAGTACTTC.

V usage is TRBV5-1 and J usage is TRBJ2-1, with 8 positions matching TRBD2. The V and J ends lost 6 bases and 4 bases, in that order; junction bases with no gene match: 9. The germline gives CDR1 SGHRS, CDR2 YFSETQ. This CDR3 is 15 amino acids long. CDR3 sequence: CASKPTSGPYNEQFF. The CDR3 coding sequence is TGCGCCAGCAAACCTACTAGCGGCCCATACAATGAGCAGTTCTTC.

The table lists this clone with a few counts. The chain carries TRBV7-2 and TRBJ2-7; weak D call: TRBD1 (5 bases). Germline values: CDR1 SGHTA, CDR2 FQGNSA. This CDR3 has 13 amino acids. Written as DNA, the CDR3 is TGTGCTACGGCGCGGCAGGGCGGCTACGAGCAGTACTTC. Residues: CATARQGGYEQYF.

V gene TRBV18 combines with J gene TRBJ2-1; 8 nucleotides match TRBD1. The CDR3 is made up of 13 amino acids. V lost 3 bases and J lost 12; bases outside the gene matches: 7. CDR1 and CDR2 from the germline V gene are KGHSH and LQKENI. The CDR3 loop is CASSPKGQGGQFF. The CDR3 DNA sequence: TGTGCCAGCTCACCCAAAGGACAGGGAGGGCAGTTCTTC.

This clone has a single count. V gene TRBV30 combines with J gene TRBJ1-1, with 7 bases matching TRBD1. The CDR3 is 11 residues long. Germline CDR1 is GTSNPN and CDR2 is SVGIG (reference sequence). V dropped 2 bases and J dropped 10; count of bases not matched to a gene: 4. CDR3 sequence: CAWSPTGRAFF. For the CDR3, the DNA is TGTGCCTGGAGTCCGACAGGGCGAGCTTTCTTT.

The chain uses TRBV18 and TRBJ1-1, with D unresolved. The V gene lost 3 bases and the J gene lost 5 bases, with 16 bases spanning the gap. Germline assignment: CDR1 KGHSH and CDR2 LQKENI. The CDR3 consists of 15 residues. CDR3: CASSPPMGGGTEAFF. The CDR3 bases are TGTGCCAGCTCACCGCCGATGGGTGGAGGGACTGAAGCTTTCTTT.

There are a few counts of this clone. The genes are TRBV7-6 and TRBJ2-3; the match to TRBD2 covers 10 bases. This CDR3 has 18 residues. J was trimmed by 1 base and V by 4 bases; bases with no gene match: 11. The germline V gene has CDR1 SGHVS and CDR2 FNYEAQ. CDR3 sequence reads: CASSSLNSGGLRTDTQYF. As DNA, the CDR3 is TGTGCCAGCAGCTCGCTTAATAGCGGGGGGCTACGCACAGATACGCAGTATTTT.

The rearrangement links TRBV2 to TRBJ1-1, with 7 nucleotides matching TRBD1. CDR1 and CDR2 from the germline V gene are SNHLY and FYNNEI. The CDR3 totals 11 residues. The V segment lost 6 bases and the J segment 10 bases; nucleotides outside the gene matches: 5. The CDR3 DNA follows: TGTGCCAGCAGATACAGGGGTGGAGCTTTCTTT. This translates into CASRYRGGAFF.

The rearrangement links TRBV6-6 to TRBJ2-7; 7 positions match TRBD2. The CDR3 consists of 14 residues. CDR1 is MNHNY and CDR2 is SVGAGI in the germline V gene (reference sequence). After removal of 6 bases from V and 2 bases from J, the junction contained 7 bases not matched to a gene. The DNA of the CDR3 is TGTGCCAGCAGCCAAGGACTAGGACCCTACGAGCAGTACTTC. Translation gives CASSQGLGPYEQYF.

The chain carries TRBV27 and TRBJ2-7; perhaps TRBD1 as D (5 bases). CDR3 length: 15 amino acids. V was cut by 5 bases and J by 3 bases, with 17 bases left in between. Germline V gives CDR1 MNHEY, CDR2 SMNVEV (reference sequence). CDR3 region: CASSPTGPSFYEQYF. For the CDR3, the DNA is TGTGCCAGCAGTCCCACAGGACCGTCGTTCTACGAGCAGTACTTC.

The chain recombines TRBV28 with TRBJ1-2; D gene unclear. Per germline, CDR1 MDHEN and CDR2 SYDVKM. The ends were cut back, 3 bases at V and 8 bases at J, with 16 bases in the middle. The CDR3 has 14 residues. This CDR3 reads CASSFRGSFGGYTF. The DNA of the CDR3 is TGTGCCAGCAGTTTTCGAGGATCGTTCGGGGGCTACACCTTC.

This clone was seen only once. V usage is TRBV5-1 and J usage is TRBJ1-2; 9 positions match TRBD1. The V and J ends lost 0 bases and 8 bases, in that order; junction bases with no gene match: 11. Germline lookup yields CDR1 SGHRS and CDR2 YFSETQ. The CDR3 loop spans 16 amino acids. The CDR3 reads CASSLDSGTGWRGYTF. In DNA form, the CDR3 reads TGCGCCAGCAGCTTGGATTCCGGGACAGGGTGGCGGGGCTACACCTTC.

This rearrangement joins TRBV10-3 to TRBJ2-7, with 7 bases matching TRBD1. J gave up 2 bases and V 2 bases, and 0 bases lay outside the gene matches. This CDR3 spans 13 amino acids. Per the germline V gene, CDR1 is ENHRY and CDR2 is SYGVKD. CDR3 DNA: TGTGCCATCAGTGAGGGACAGGCCTACGAGCAGTACTTC. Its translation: CAISEGQAYEQYF.

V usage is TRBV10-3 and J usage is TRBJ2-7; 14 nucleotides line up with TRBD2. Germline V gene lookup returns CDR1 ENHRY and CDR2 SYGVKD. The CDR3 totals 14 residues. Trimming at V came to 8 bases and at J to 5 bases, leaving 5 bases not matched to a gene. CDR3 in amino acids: CAISRTSGRNEQYF. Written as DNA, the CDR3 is TGTGCCATCTCCAGGACTAGCGGGAGGAACGAGCAGTACTTC.

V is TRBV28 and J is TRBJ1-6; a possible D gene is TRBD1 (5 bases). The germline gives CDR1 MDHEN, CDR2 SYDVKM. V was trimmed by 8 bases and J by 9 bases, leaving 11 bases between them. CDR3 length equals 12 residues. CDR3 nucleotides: TGTGCCAGCCGCCTGCAGGGTTCACCCCTCCACTTT. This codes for CASRLQGSPLHF.

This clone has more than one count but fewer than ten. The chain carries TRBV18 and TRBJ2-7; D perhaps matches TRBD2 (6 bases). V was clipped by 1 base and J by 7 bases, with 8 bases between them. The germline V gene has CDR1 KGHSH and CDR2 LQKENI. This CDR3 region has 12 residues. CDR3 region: CASSPLAGEQYF. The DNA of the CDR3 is TGTGCCAGCTCACCACTTGCGGGGGAGCAGTACTTC.

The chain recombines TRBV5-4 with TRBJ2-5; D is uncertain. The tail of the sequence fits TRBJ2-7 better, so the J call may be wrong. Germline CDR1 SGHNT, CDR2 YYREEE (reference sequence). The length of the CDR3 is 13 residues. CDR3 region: CASSLRSSYEQYF. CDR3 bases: TGTGCCAGCAGCCTCCGGAGCTCCTACGAGCAGTACTTC.

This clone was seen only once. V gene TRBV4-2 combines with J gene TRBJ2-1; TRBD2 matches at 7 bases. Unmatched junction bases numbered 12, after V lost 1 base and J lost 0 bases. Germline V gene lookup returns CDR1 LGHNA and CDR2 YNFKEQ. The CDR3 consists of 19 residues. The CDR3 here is CASSQGYPSGQSSYNEQFF. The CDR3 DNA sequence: TGTGCCAGCAGCCAAGGGTACCCTAGCGGTCAGAGCTCCTACAATGAGCAGTTCTTC.

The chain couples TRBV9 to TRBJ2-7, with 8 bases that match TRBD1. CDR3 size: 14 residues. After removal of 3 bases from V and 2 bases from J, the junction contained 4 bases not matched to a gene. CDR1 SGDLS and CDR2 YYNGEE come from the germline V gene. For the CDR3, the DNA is TGTGCCAGCAGCGCCGGACAGGGCCCCTACGAGCAGTACTTC. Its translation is CASSAGQGPYEQYF.